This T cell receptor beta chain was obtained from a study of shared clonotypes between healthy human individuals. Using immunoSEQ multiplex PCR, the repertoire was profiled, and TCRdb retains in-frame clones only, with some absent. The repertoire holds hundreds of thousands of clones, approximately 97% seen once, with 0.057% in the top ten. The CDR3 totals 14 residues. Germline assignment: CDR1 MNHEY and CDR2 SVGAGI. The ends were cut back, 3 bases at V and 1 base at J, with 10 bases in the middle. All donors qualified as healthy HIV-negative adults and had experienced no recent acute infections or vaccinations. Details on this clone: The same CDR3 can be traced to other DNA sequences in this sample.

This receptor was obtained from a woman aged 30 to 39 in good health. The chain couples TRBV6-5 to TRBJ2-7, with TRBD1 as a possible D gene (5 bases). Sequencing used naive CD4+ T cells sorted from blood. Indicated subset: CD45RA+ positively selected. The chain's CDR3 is CASSYSRGSYEQYF. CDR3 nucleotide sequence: TGTGCCAGCAGTTATAGTAGGGGTTCCTACGAGCAGTACTTC.